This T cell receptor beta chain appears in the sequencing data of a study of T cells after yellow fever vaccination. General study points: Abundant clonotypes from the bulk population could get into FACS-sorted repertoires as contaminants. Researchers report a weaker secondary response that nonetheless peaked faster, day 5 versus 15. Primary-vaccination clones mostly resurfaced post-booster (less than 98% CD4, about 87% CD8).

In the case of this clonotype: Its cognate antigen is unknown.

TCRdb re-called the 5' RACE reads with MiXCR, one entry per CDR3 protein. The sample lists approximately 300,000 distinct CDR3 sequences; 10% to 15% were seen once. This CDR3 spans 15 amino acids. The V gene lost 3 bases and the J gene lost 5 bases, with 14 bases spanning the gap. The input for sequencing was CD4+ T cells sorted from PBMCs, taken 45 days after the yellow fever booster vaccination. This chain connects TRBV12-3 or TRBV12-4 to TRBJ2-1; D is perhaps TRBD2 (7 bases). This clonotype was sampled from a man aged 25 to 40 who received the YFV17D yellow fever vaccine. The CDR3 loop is CASSLGGPINNEQFF. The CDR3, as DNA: TGTGCCAGCAGTTTGGGGGGGCCCATCAACAATGAGCAGTTCTTC.